This T cell receptor (beta chain) appears in the sequencing data of a study of T cells in Graves' hyperthyroidism and ophthalmopathy. Template material for amplifying TCR beta CDR3 regions consisted of RNA transcripts. Primed by the HTBI set, a first-round RT-PCR was run on the TCR CDR3. TCRdb recomputed calls from the multiplex PCR reads with MiXCR, one row per CDR3 protein. The sample consists of about 380,000 distinct CDR3 sequences, about 18% of them appearing once. V shed 2 bases and J 7 bases; nucleotides not matched to a gene: 5. The germline V gene has CDR1 MNHNS and CDR2 SASEGT. The CDR3 consists of 15 residues.

V and J are TRBV6-1 and TRBJ1-6, with 7 bases lining up with TRBD1. The source material was blood. This TCR was sampled from a young man with Graves' ophthalmopathy. DNA for the CDR3: TGTGCCAGCAGTGAATCCGTCAGGGGGAATTCACCCCTCCACTTT. Protein sequence: CASSESVRGNSPLHF.